These 20 T cell receptor beta chains were sequenced from one sample in a study of blood T cell repertoires in COVID-19. The method was immunoSEQ multiplex PCR; TCRdb's version includes in-frame clones alone and lacks a portion of them. In the table there are 250,000 to 300,000 clones, around 90% of which are singletons. The specimen sequenced was peripheral blood. The receptors were gathered from a woman aged 55-69 years with COVID-19, enrolled during active disease.

The genes are TRBV4-1 and TRBJ1-1, with D hard to call. CDR1 MGHRA and CDR2 YSYEKL come from the germline V gene. The CDR3 contains 15 residues. With 0 bases removed from V and 8 bases from J, the gap between germline ends came to 16 bases. The CDR3 protein is CASSQEVRFFGEAFF. The CDR3 nucleotides read TGCGCCAGCAGCCAAGAGGTAAGGTTTTTCGGGGAAGCTTTCTTT.

The rearrangement uses TRBV12-3 or TRBV12-4 and TRBJ2-3; TRBD1 matches 8 bases. This CDR3 has 13 residues. J lost 6 bases, V lost 5 bases, and 4 bases had no gene match. CDR3 in DNA: TGTGCCAGCAGTCGGACAGGGTGGGATACGCAGTATTTT. As protein: CASSRTGWDTQYF.

The CDR3 spells CASSPGQGKNNSPLHF. For the CDR3, the DNA is TGTGCCAGCAGCCCCGGACAGGGGAAGAATAATTCACCCCTCCACTTT. The chain couples TRBV11-2 to TRBJ1-6; 9 positions match TRBD1. CDR1 is SGHAT, CDR2 FQNNGV, per germline. CDR3 length: 16 amino acids. V lost 5 bases, J lost 5 bases, and 7 bases stayed unmatched.

The chain carries TRBV3-1 (or the pseudogene TRBV3-2) and TRBJ1-5, with D unclear. Deletions cut 0 bases from V and 7 bases from J, with 7 bases between. CDR1 LGHDT and CDR2 YNNKEL come from the germline V gene (reference sequence). The CDR3 runs to 13 residues. In DNA, the CDR3 is TGTGCCAGCAGCCAAGATGCGGGCCAGCCCCAGCATTTT. It yields the protein CASSQDAGQPQHF.

The chain employs TRBV10-3 and TRBJ2-2; 11 nucleotides line up with TRBD1. Germline values: CDR1 ENHRY, CDR2 SYGVKD. The CDR3 extends over 16 amino acids. The V segment lost 2 bases and the J segment 6 bases; nucleotides outside the gene matches: 5. The chain's CDR3 is CAISETGQGASGELFF. DNA for the CDR3: TGTGCCATCAGTGAGACCGGACAGGGGGCCTCCGGGGAGCTGTTTTTT.

The J gene is TRBJ2-7, the V gene TRBV6-5; D is uncertain. With 6 bases removed from V and 0 bases from J, the gap between germline ends came to 12 bases. Germline V gives CDR1 MNHEY, CDR2 SVGAGI. The CDR3 is made up of 14 amino acids. The CDR3 bases are TGTGCCAGCAGGGAGCCGACGGTCTCCTACGAGCAGTACTTC. Its translation: CASREPTVSYEQYF.

This rearrangement joins TRBV15 to TRBJ1-1; possibly TRBD1 for D (5 bases). Trimming cost V 3 bases and J 6 bases, with 14 bases left between them. Germline V gives CDR1 LNHNV, CDR2 YYDKDF (reference sequence). The CDR3 runs to 14 residues. The CDR3 region has the DNA TGTGCCACCAGCAGTTACTCAGGGAAGGCTGAAGCTTTCTTT. As protein: CATSSYSGKAEAFF. The whole variable domain, filled in from reference TRBV15 and TRBJ1-1, reads DAMVIQNPRYQVTQFGKPVTLSCSQTLNHNVMYWYQQKSSQAPKLLFHYYDKDFNNEADTPDNFQSRRPNTSFCFLDIRSPGLGDTAMYLCATSSYSGKAEAFFGQGTRLTVV.

The genes are TRBV5-1 and TRBJ2-1; D may be TRBD1 (5 bases). The CDR3 is made up of 14 amino acids. Trimming pared 2 bases from V and 5 bases from J, leaving 11 bases between. Germline loops: CDR1 SGHRS, CDR2 YFSETQ. The CDR3 coding sequence is TGCGCCAGCAGCTTCGACAGCGTTAACAATGAGCAGTTCTTC. This codes for CASSFDSVNNEQFF.

The chain has TRBV19 and TRBJ1-1, with 8 bases identical to TRBD1. With V trimmed by 5 bases and J by 4 bases, 3 bases remained unmatched. Germline assignment: CDR1 LNHDA and CDR2 SQIVND (reference sequence). This CDR3 spans 13 amino acids. The CDR3 bases are TGTGCCAGTAGTTTGACAGGGGCCACTGAAGCTTTCTTT. This sequence encodes CASSLTGATEAFF.

The chain employs TRBV5-1 and TRBJ1-1, with D hard to call. CDR1 is SGHRS, CDR2 YFSETQ, per germline. V was shortened by 4 bases and J by 0 bases, with 13 bases between the two germline ends. CDR3 length: 15 amino acids. The CDR3 sequence is CASSIRTDVNTEAFF. The CDR3 bases are TGCGCCAGCAGCATACGGACTGATGTGAACACTGAAGCTTTCTTT.

This chain joins TRBV7-4 and TRBJ2-5, with TRBD2 matching 10 bases. The CDR3 totals 14 residues. Germline trimming cut 1 base from V and 4 bases from J; bases unmatched to any gene: 0. The germline CDR1 and CDR2 sequences are SGHVT and SQSDAQ. The CDR3 region is CASSLGTSGETQYF. The CDR3 nucleotides are TGTGCCAGCAGCTTAGGGACTAGCGGAGAGACCCAGTACTTC.

The chain joins TRBV7-9 to TRBJ1-2; TRBD1 agrees at 12 bases. Germline V gives CDR1 SEHNR, CDR2 FQNEAQ (reference sequence). The V segment lost 5 bases and the J segment 4 bases; nucleotides outside the gene matches: 11. The CDR3 covers 17 residues. This CDR3 reads CASSPGTGGHIPYGYTF. The CDR3 region has the DNA TGTGCCAGCAGCCCCGGGACAGGGGGCCACATCCCCTATGGCTACACCTTC.

J is TRBJ1-5 and V is TRBV2; D is unclear. CDR3 size: 14 residues. Germline CDR1 and CDR2: SNHLY and FYNNEI. Trimming removed 5 bases at V and 0 bases at J, with 8 bases between. DNA of the CDR3: TGTGCCAGCAGTTACGGGTATAGCAATCAGCCCCAGCATTTT. This gives the protein CASSYGYSNQPQHF.

V and J are TRBV7-9 and TRBJ2-1, with D tentatively TRBD2 (6 bases). This CDR3 spans 11 amino acids. Germline lookup yields CDR1 SEHNR and CDR2 FQNEAQ (reference sequence). The germline V and J ends were trimmed by 8 bases and 8 bases, with 10 bases remaining between them. CDR3 protein: CASRGFHEQFF. CDR3 DNA sequence: TGTGCCAGCCGGGGGTTCCATGAGCAGTTCTTC.

The rearrangement uses TRBV2 and TRBJ2-3; tentative D call: TRBD1 (7 bases). V shed 7 bases and J shed 6 bases, with 20 bases lying between them. The germline CDR1 and CDR2 sequences are SNHLY and FYNNEI. CDR3 size: 15 residues. CDR3 in DNA: TGTGCCAGCACTACCTACCCAGGGGGGAGGGATACGCAGTATTTT. It encodes CASTTYPGGRDTQYF. Combining the CDR3 with reference TRBV2 and TRBJ2-3 gives the whole variable domain EPEVTQTPSHQVTQMGQEVILRCVPISNHLYFYWYRQILGQKVEFLVSFYNNEISEKSEIFDDQFSVERPDGSNFTLKIRSTKLEDSAMYFCASTTYPGGRDTQYFGPGTRLTVL.

This clone was detected only once. This chain uses TRBV5-4 with TRBJ2-5; 7 nucleotides line up with TRBD2. V lost 0 bases, J lost 4 bases, and 6 bases stayed unmatched. The CDR3 runs to 15 residues. Germline V gives CDR1 SGHNT, CDR2 YYREEE (reference sequence). CDR3 loop: CASSLGGEGGETQYF. Here the CDR3 DNA reads TGTGCCAGCAGCTTGGGGGGGGAGGGAGGAGAGACCCAGTACTTC.

The chain is built from TRBV24-1 and TRBJ2-1; weak D call: TRBD1 (5 bases). The CDR3 loop spans 13 amino acids. Germline lookup yields CDR1 KGHDR and CDR2 SFDVKD. Trimming stripped 3 bases from V and 9 bases from J, with 11 bases between. The CDR3 loop is CATSDPRDPEQFF. Here the CDR3 DNA reads TGTGCCACCAGTGATCCCAGGGATCCTGAGCAGTTCTTC.

This clone was detected only once. The chain links TRBV27 to TRBJ1-4; 7 nucleotides align to TRBD1. The CDR3 consists of 15 residues. V trimming: 0 bases; J trimming: 3 bases; junction bases outside the gene matches: 1. Germline values: CDR1 MNHEY, CDR2 SMNVEV (reference sequence). CDR3 region: CASSLSGQPNEKLFF. Here the CDR3 DNA reads TGTGCCAGCAGTTTATCGGGACAGCCTAATGAAAAACTGTTTTTT.

This chain connects TRBV18 to TRBJ1-4; unclear D gene. V shed 5 bases and J shed 0 bases, with 7 bases lying between them. CDR3 length equals 14 residues. The V gene's germline CDR1 is KGHSH and CDR2 LQKENI. CDR3 loop: CASSSRATNEKLFF. In nucleotides, the CDR3 is TGTGCCAGCTCATCTCGAGCAACTAATGAAAAACTGTTTTTT.

The chain uses TRBV7-3 and TRBJ2-7; D is ambiguous. The CDR3 totals 13 residues. V dropped 2 bases and J dropped 0 bases, with 5 bases sitting between them. Per the germline V gene, CDR1 is SGHTA and CDR2 is FQGTGA. DNA of the CDR3: TGTGCCAGCAGCTTATTTAGCTCCTACGAGCAGTACTTC. Its protein product is CASSLFSSYEQYF.